This T cell receptor (beta chain) was captured by sequencing in a study of brain T cells in children with intractable seizures. Worth noting for this clone: Its specificity is not known.

Study-level points and caveats: Viral specificity was inferred only from CDR3 similarity; HCMV serostatus was unknown. Absence of clones before surgery may stem from lower sequencing depth.

Produced via immunoSEQ multiplex PCR; TCRdb's table is partial and in-frame only. The sample yields 300,000 to 400,000 clones, approximately 93% seen once. Time point specified: blood from clinic visit 5 months post-surgery; TSC patient then seizure free. Germline values: CDR1 SGHNT, CDR2 YYREEE (reference sequence). The V and J ends lost 4 bases and 3 bases, in that order; junction bases with no gene match: 6. The CDR3 length is 14 residues. The chain joins TRBV5-4 to TRBJ1-1; 7 nucleotides match TRBD1. This clonotype was obtained from a boy in the first two years of life with tuberous sclerosis and intractable seizures. Sequenced material: peripheral blood, taken roughly 5 months after surgery. CDR3 in DNA: TGTGCCAGCAGCGGGCTAACAGGGGACACTGAAGCTTTCTTT. The encoded protein is CASSGLTGDTEAFF.